The source of this TCR beta chain is a study of blood T cell repertoires in COVID-19. Study summary: The samples span acute and convalescent COVID-19 from the United States, Italy and Spain.

TCRdb keeps only in-frame clones here, not all; method: immunoSEQ multiplex PCR. This sample has some 150,000 clones, with around 82% found just once. The CDR3 loop spans 12 amino acids. Trimming stripped 6 bases from V and 5 bases from J, with 10 bases between. Germline lookup yields CDR1 SNHLY and CDR2 FYNNEI. Seattle's enrolled individuals joined amid active infection and were then monitored longitudinally. The TCR comes from a man in his sixties with COVID-19, enrolled during active disease. Sequencing used peripheral blood. The chain couples TRBV2 to TRBJ2-5; D not certain. The CDR3 spells CASSPYWETQYF. CDR3 DNA sequence: TGTGCCAGCAGCCCATACTGGGAGACCCAGTACTTC.